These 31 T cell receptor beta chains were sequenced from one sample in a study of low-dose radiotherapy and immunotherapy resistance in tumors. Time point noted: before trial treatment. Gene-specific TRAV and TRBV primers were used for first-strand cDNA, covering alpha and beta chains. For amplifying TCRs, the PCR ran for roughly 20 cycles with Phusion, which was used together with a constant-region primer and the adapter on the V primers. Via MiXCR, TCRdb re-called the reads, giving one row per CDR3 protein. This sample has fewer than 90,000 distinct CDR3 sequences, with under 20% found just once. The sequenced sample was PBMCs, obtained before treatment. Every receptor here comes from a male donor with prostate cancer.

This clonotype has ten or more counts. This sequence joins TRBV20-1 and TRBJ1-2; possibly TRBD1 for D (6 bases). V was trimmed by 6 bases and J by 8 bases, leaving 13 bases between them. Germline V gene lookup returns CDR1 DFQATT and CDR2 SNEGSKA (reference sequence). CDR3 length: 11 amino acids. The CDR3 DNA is TGCAGTGCCCAGGGGAATCGCGGCTACACCTTC. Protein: CSAQGNRGYTF.

CDR3 in amino acids: CASSLTNTQYF. The CDR3 DNA reads TGTGCCAGCAGCTTGACAAATACGCAGTATTTT. The chain joins TRBV5-6 to TRBJ2-3; D not certain. V was trimmed by 1 base and J by 7 bases, leaving 4 bases between them. CDR1 is SGHDT, CDR2 YYEEEE, per germline. The CDR3 has 11 residues.

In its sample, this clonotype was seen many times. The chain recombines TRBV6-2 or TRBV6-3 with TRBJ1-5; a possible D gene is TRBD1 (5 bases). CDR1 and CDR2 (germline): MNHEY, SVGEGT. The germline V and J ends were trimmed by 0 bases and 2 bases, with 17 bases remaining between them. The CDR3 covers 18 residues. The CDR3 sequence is CASSYSWPGNDRNQPQHF. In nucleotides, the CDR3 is TGTGCCAGCAGTTACTCTTGGCCAGGGAACGATCGCAATCAGCCCCAGCATTTT.

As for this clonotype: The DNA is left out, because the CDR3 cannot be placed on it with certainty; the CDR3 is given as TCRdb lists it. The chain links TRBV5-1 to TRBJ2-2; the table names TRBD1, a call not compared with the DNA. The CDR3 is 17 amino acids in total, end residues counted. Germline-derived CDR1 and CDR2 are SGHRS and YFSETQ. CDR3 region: CASRARTDYTGELFFFF.

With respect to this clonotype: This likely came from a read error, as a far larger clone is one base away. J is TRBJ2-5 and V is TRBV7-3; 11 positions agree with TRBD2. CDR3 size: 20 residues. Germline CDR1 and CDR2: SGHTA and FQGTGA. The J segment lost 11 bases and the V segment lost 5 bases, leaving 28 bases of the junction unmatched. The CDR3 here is CASSPPPRLAGGSSYNEQYF. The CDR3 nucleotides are TGTGCCAGCAGCCCCCCCCCACGGCTAGCGGGGGGTAGCTCCTACAATGAGCAGTACTTC.

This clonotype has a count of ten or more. CDR3 sequence: CASSSRGGSVQPQHF. The CDR3 region has the DNA TGTGCCAGCAGTTCCCGAGGGGGTTCGGTTCAGCCCCAGCATTTT. The rearrangement uses TRBV12-3 or TRBV12-4 and TRBJ1-5; TRBD1 is a possible D gene (6 bases). V gave up 4 bases and J gave up 6 bases, with 16 bases separating them. CDR3 length: 15 residues.

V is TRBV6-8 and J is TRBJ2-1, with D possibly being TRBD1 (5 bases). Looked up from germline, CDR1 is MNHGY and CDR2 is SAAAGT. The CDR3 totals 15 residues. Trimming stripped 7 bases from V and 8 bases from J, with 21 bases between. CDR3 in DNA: TGTGCCAGCACCACAGGTGGGGTGGGCCGCGATGAGCAGTTCTTC. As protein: CASTTGGVGRDEQFF.

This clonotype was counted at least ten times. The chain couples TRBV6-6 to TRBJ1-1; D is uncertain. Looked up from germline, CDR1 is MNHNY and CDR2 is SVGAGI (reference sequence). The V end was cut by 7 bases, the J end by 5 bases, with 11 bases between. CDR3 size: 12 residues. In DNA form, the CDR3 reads TGTGCCAGCACCTTGGGTGGAACTGAAGCTTTCTTT. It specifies CASTLGGTEAFF.

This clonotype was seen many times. CDR3 coding DNA: TGTGCCAGCAGTCGACAGGGCTCCTACGAGCAGTACTTC. It translates to CASSRQGSYEQYF. This rearrangement joins TRBV2 to TRBJ2-7; 7 nucleotides align to TRBD1. Trimming at V came to 5 bases and at J to 0 bases, leaving 1 base not matched to a gene. The V gene's germline CDR1 is SNHLY and CDR2 FYNNEI. CDR3 length: 13 residues.

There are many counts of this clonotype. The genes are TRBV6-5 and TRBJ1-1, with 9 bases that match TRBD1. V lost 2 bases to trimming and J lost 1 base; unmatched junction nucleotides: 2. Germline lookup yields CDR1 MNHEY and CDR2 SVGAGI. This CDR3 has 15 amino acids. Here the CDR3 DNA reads TGTGCCAGCAGTTACCCGGGACAGGGGAACACTGAAGCTTTCTTT. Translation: CASSYPGQGNTEAFF.

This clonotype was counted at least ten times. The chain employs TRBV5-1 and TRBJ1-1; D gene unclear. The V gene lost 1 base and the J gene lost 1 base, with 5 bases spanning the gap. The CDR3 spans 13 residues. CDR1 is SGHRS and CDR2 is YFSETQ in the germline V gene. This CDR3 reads CASSLSQNTEAFF. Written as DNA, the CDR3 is TGCGCCAGCAGCTTGTCCCAGAACACTGAAGCTTTCTTT.

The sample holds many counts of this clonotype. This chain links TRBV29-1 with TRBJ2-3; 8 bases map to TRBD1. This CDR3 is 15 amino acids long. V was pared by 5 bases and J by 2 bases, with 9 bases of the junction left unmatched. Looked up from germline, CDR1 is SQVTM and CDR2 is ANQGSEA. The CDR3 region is CSVLSRGLITDTQYF. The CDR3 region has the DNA TGCAGCGTTCTCTCCAGGGGGCTAATCACAGATACGCAGTATTTT.

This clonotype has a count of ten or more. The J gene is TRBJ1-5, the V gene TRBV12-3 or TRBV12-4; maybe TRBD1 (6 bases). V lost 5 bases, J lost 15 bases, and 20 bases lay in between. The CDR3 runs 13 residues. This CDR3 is CASSRGDTGRRHF. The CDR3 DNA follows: TGTGCCAGCAGTCGGGGGGACACTGGGCGCCGGCATTTT.

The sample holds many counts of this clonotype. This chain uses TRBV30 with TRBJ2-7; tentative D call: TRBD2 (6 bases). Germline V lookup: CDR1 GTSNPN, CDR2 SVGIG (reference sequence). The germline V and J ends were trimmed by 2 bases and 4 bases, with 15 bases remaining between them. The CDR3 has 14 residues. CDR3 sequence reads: CAWSRTGVFYEQYF. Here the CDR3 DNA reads TGTGCCTGGAGTCGTACGGGAGTCTTTTACGAGCAGTACTTC.

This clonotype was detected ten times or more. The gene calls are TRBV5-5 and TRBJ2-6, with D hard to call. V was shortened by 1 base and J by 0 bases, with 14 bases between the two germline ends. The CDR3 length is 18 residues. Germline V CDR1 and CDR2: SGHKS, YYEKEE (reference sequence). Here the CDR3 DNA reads TGTGCCAGCAGCTTGACGCCGACAAAAAGCTCTGGGGCCAACGTCCTGACTTTC. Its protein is CASSLTPTKSSGANVLTF.

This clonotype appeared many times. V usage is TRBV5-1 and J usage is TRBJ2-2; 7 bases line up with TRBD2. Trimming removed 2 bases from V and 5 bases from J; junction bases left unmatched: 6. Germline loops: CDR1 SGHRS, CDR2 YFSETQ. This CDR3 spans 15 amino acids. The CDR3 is CASSFRDYLTGELFF. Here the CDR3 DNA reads TGCGCCAGCAGCTTCCGGGACTACCTTACCGGGGAGCTGTTTTTT.

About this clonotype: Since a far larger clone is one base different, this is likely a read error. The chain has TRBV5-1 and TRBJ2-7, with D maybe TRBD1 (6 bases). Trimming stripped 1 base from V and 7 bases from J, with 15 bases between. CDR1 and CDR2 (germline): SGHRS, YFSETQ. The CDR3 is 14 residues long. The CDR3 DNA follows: TGCGCCAGCAGCTTGCAGGACAGCTACAATGAGCAGTACTTC. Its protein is CASSLQDSYNEQYF.

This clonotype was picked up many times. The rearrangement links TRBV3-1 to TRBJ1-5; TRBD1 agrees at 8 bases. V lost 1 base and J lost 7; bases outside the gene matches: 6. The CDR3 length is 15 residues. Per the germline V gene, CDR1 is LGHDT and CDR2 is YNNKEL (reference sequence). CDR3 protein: CASSQGPGGEQPQHF. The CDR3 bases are TGTGCCAGCAGCCAAGGTCCAGGGGGCGAGCAGCCCCAGCATTTT.

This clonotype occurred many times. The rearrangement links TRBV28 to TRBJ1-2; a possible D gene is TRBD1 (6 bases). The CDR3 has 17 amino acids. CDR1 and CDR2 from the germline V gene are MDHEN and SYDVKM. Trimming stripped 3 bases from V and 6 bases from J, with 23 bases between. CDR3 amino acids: CASSLNPNRAGIDGYTF. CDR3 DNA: TGTGCCAGCAGTTTGAATCCAAACAGGGCGGGGATTGATGGCTACACCTTC.

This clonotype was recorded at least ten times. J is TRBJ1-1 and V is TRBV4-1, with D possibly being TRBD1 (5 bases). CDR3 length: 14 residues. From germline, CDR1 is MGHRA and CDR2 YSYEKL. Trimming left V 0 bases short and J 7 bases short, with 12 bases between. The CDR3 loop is CASSQDPGIIEAFF. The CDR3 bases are TGCGCCAGCAGCCAAGATCCAGGGATAATTGAAGCTTTCTTT.

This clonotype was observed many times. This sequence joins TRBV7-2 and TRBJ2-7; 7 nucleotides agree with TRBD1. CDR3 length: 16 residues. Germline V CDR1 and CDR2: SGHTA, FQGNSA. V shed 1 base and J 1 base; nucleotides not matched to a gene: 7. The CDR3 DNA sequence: TGTGCCAGCAGCTTAGGCGCGAGCAGGGGGTCCTACGAGCAGTACTTC. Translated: CASSLGASRGSYEQYF.

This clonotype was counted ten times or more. In DNA, the CDR3 is TGTGCCAGCAGTTACTCGGTGGGGACAGATACGCAGTATTTT. Protein sequence: CASSYSVGTDTQYF. The V call is TRBV6-6, the J call TRBJ2-3, with D unresolved. From germline, CDR1 is MNHNY and CDR2 SVGAGI (reference sequence). V lost 0 bases and J lost 3, with 7 bases in between. The CDR3 is 14 amino acids.

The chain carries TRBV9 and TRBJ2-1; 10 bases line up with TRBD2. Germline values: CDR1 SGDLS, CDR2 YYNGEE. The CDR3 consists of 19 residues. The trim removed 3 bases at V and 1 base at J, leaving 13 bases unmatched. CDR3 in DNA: TGTGCCAGCAGCGGTCCGGGACTAGCGAGAGAAAAATCCTACAATGAGCAGTTCTTC. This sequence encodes CASSGPGLAREKSYNEQFF.

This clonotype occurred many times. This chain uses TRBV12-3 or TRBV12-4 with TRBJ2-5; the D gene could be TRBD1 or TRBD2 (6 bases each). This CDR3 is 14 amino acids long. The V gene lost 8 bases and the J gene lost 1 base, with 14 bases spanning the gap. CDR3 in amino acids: CASSKGGIQETQYF. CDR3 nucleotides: TGTGCCAGCTCCAAAGGGGGGATCCAAGAGACCCAGTACTTC.

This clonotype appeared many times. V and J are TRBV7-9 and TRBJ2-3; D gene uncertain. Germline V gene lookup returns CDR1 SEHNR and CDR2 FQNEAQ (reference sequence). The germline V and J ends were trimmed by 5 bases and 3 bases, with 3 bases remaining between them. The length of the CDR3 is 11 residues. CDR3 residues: CASSVTDTQYF. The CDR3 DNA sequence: TGTGCCAGCAGCGTTACAGATACGCAGTATTTT.

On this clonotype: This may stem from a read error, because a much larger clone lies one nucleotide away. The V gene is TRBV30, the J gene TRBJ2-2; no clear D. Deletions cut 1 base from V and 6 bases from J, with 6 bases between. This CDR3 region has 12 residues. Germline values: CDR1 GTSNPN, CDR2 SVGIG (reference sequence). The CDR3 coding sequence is TGTGCCTGGAGTGGAAGGCCCGGGGAGCTGTTTTTT. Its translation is CAWSGRPGELFF.

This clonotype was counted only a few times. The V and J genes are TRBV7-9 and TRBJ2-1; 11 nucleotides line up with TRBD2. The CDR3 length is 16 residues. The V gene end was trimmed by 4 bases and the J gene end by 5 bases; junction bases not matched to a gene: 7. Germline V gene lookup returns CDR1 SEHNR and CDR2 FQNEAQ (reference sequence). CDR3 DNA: TGTGCCAGCAGCTCATCCGGGACTAGCGGAAACAATGAGCAGTTCTTC. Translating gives CASSSSGTSGNNEQFF.

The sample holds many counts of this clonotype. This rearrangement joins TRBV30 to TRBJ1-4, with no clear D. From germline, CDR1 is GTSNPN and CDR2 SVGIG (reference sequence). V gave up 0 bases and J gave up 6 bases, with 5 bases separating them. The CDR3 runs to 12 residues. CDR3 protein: CAWSVRDEKLFF. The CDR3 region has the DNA TGTGCCTGGAGTGTACGGGATGAAAAACTGTTTTTT.

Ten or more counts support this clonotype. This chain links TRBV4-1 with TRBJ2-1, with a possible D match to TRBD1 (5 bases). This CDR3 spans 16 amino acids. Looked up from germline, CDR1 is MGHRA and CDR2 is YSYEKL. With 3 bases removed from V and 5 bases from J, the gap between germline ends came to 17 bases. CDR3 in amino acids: CASSQLDRDRDNEQFF. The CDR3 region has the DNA TGCGCCAGCAGCCAGCTCGACAGAGATAGAGACAATGAGCAGTTCTTC.

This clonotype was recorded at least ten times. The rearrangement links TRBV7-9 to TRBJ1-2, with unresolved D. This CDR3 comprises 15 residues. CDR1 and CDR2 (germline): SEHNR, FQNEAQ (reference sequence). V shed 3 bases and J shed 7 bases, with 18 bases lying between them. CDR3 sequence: CASSFTAAGTSGYTF. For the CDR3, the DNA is TGTGCCAGCAGCTTTACAGCTGCGGGTACTTCTGGCTACACCTTC.

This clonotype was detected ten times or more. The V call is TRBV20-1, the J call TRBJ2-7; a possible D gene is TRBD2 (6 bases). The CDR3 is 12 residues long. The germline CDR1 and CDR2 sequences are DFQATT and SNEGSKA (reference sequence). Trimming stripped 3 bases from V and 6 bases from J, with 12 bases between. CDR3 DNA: TGCAGTGCTAGCGGGAGTTTTGGCGAGCAGTACTTC. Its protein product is CSASGSFGEQYF.